This T cell receptor (beta chain) appears in the sequencing data of a study of blood T cell repertoires in COVID-19. V lost 3 bases, J lost 6 bases, and 11 bases stayed unmatched. Germline V gene lookup returns CDR1 LNHNV and CDR2 YYDKDF (reference sequence). This CDR3 has 17 residues. This table comes from immunoSEQ multiplex PCR, and its TCRdb copy is limited to in-frame clones, with some not included. The top ten hold approximately 10% of the sample, which has approximately 330,000 clones, approximately 86% seen once. During active infection, Seattle patients enrolled and were then monitored through disease.

The sample taken for sequencing was peripheral blood. This clonotype originated in a man younger than 40 with COVID-19, enrolled during active disease. The chain has TRBV15 and TRBJ2-1; 10 nucleotides agree with TRBD1. CDR3 coding DNA: TGTGCCACCAGCAGGGGGCCTCTTTGGACAGGGGGCAATGAGCAGTTCTTC. It yields the protein CATSRGPLWTGGNEQFF.